This T cell receptor beta chain was sequenced in a study of blood T cells in healthy people across ages. The second PCR ran roughly 7 to 12 cycles with a sample-barcoded 5' primer and J-beta primers. TCRdb re-analysed the 5' RACE reads in MiXCR, keeping a single row per CDR3 protein. The table shows fewer than 900,000 distinct CDR3 sequences, with 35% to 45% occurring only once. The receptor was derived from a woman in her sixties or seventies in good health. Sequenced sample: blood.

The CDR3 bases are TGTGCCAGCAGCTTAGATCCAGGGGCGAGCTCTGGGGCCAACGTCCTGACTTTC. It yields the protein CASSLDPGASSGANVLTF. V is TRBV7-6 and J is TRBJ2-6, with D maybe TRBD1 (6 bases). V lost 1 base, J lost 0 bases, and 13 bases lay in between. The CDR3 has 18 residues. Germline V gene lookup returns CDR1 SGHVS and CDR2 FNYEAQ.